This T cell receptor beta chain was retrieved from a study of T cell repertoires in cytomegalovirus infection (dated by TCRdb to the late 2010s). Regarding the research as a whole: The peptide stimulations were aimed at well-studied HLA-B-restricted epitopes as well as recently identified HLA-C-restricted CMV epitopes, whose presentation resists viral immunomodulation. Because public TCR beta signatures pointed to carriage of CMV infection together with the matching HLA type, the HLA type of each donor mattered for the analysis. General conclusions and limits of the study: The ex vivo response was dominated by HLA-C-restricted CMV-specific TCR beta clonotypes, and the single most frequent clonotype in two of eight donors was supplied by these HLA-C-restricted clonotypes. Cumulative frequency of public TCR beta family members discriminated carriers of CMV infection plus the relevant HLA type in this cohort and an independent 352-donor cohort.

What this sample's treatment or condition label stands for: in vitro stimulation with specific CMV peptide epitopes to enrich CMV-specific T cells. The instrument given in TCRdb is Illumina HiSeq 1500. The public reads were reprocessed in TCRdb via fastp at Q25 and MiXCR, keeping in-frame beta chains. Rows matching on CDR3 protein sequence are summarized as one entry with the most common DNA and genes. Present in this sample are about 700,000 distinct CDR3 sequences, roughly 30% of which were seen just once. The leading ten clones occupy 15% to 20% of the sample. Worth noting for this clonotype: Its antigen remains unidentified. Qualities for individual bases were not recorded, and no much larger clone is one base off.

Deletion took 5 bases off V and 3 bases off J, with a span of 14 bases between the germline ends. The germline V gene (reference sequence) sets CDR1 to SEHNR and CDR2 to FQNEAQ. Taken from cysteine to phenylalanine, the CDR3 has 14 residues. Solely the CDR3 DNA is kept, with 42 bases framed from the first base. The chain was built from TRBV7-9 and TRBJ2-7, with no confidently assigned D gene. Sequenced material: cultured PBMCs, taken from culture after CMV antigen stimulation. The TCR originated in a human donor in good health (CMV status not recorded). Some clones in this sample may be carry-over from other donors' samples. The CDR3 here reads CASSPTTQLYEQYF. The nucleotide sequence reads TGTGCCAGCAGCCCTACGACCCAGCTCTACGAGCAGTACTTC.